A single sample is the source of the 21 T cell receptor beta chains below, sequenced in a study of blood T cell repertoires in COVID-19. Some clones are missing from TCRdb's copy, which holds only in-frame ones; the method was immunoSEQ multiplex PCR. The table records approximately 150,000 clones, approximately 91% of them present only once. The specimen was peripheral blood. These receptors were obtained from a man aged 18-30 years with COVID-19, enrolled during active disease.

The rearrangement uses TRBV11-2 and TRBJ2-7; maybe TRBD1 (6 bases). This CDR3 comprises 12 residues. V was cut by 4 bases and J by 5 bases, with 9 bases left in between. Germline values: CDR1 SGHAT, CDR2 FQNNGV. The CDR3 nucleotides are TGTGCCAGCAGCTCGAGGACAGACGAGCAGTACTTC. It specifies CASSSRTDEQYF.

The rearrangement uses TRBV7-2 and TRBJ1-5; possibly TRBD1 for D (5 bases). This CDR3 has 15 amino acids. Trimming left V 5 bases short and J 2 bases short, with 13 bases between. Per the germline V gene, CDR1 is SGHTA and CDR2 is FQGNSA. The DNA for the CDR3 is TGTGCCAGCAGCCTACCGGGACTTGGCAATCAGCCCCAGCATTTT. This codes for CASSLPGLGNQPQHF.

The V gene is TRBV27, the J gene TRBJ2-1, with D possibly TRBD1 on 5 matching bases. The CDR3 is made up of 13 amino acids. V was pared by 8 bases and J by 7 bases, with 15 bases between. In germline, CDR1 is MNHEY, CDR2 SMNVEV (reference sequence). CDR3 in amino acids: CASSPQGRNEQFF. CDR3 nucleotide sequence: TGTGCCAGCTCACCCCAGGGCAGGAATGAGCAGTTCTTC.

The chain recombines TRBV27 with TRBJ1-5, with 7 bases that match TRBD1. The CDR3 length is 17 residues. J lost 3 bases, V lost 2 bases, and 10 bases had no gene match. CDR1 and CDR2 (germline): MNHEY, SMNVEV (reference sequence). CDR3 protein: CASSLRWGQSNNQPQHF. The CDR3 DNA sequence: TGTGCCAGCAGTTTAAGGTGGGGACAGTCCAACAATCAGCCCCAGCATTTT.

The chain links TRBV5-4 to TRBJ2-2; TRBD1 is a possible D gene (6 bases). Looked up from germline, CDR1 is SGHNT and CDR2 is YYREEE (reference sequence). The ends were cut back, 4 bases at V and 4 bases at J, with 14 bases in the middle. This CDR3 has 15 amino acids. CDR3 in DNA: TGTGCCAGCAGCGTGCAGGGGATTCTCACCGGGGAGCTGTTTTTT. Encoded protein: CASSVQGILTGELFF. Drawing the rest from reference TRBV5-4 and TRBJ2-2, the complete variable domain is ETGVTQSPTHLIKTRGQQVTLRCSSQSGHNTVSWYQQALGQGPQFIFQYYREEENGRGNFPPRFSGLQFPNYSSELNVNALELDDSALYLCASSVQGILTGELFFGEGSRLTVL.

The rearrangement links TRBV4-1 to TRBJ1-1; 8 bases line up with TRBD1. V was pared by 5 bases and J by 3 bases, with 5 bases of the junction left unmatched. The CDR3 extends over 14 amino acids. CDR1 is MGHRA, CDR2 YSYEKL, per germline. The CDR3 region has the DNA TGCGCCAGCAGCTCACGGACAGGGCACACTGAAGCTTTCTTT. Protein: CASSSRTGHTEAFF.

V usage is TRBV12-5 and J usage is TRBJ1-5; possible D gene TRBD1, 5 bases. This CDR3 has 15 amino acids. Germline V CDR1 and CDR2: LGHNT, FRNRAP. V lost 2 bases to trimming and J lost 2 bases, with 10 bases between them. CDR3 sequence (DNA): TGTGCTAGTGGTTTGCGGGGGGATGGCAATCAGCCCCAGCATTTT. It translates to CASGLRGDGNQPQHF.

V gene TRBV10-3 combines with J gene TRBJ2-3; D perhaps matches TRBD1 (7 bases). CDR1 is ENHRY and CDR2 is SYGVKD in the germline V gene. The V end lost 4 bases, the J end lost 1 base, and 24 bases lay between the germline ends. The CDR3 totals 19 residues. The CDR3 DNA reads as TGTGCCATCAGTGTTGGCGGGGCAGGGGGAAAAGTTGGCACAGATACGCAGTATTTT. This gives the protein CAISVGGAGGKVGTDTQYF.

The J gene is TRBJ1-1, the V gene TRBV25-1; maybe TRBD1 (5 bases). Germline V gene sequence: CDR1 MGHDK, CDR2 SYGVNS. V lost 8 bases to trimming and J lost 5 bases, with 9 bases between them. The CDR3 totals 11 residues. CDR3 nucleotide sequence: TGTGCCAGCGCAGGGAATACTGAAGCTTTCTTT. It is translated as CASAGNTEAFF.

The CDR3 nucleotides read TGTGCCAGCAGCGTTAGTCTCAGAGGGCTCTATGGCTACACCTTC. Amino acid sequence: CASSVSLRGLYGYTF. The chain is built from TRBV9 and TRBJ1-2; no firm D call. The V gene lost 2 bases and the J gene lost 4 bases, with 15 bases spanning the gap. The CDR3 runs 15 residues. Germline values: CDR1 SGDLS, CDR2 YYNGEE.

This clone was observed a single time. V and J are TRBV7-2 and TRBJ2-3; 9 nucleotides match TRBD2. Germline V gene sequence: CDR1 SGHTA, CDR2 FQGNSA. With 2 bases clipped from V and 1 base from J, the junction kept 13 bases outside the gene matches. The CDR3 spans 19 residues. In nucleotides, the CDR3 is TGTGCCAGCAGCTTATCCGCAGCGGGAGGCCCTTTAGGCACAGATACGCAGTATTTT. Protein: CASSLSAAGGPLGTDTQYF.

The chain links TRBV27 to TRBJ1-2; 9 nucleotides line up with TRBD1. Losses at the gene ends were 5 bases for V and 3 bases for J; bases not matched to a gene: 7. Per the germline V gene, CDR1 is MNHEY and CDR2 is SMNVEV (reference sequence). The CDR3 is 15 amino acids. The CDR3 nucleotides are TGTGCCAGCAGTCCCCGGGACAGGGCCGACTATGGCTACACCTTC. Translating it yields CASSPRDRADYGYTF.

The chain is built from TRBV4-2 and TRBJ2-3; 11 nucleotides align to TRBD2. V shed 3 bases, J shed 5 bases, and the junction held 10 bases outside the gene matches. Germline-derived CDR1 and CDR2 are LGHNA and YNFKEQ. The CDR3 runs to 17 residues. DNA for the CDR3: TGTGCCAGCAGCCATAGGCTAGCGGGAGGTGCGCAAGATACGCAGTATTTT. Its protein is CASSHRLAGGAQDTQYF.

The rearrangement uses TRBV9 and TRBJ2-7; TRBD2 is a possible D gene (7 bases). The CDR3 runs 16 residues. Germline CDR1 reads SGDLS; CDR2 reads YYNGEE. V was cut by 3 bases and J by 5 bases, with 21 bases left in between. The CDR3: CASSAGPGAGAHEQYF. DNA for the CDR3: TGTGCCAGCAGCGCCGGCCCGGGGGCGGGAGCCCACGAGCAGTACTTC.

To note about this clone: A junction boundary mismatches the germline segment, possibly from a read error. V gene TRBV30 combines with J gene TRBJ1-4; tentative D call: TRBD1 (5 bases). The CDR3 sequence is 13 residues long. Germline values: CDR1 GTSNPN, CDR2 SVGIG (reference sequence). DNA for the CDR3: TGTGCCTGGAGTGGGGGCGGGGATGAAAAACTGCTTTTT. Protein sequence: CAWSGGGDEKLLF.

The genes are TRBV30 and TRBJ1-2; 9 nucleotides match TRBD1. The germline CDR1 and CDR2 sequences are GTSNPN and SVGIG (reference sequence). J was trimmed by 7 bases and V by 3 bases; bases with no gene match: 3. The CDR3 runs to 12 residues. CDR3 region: CAWSTGQGGYTF. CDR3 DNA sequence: TGTGCCTGGAGCACGGGACAGGGTGGCTACACCTTC.

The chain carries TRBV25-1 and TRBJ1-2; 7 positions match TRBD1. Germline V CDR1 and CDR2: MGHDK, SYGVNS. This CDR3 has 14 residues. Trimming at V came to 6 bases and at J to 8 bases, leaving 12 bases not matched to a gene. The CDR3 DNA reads TGTGCCAGCAGCCACGGACGTACAGGGGACGGCTACACCTTC. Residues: CASSHGRTGDGYTF.

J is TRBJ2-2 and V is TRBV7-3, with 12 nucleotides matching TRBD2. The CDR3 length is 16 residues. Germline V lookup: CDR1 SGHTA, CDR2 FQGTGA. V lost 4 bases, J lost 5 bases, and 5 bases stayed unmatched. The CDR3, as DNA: TGTGCCAGCAGCTCCCGGACTAGCGGGGTTACCGGGGAGCTGTTTTTT. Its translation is CASSSRTSGVTGELFF. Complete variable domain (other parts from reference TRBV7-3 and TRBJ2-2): GAGVSQTPSNKVTEKGKYVELRCDPISGHTALYWYRQSLGQGPEFLIYFQGTGAADDSGLPNDRFFAVRPEGSVSTLKIQRTERGDSAVYLCASSSRTSGVTGELFFGEGSRLTVL.

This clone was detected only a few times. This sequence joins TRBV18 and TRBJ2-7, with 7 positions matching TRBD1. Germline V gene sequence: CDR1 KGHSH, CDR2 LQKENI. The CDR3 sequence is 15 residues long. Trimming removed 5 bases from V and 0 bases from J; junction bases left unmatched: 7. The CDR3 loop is CASSGGQENSYEQYF. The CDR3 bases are TGTGCCAGCTCAGGAGGACAGGAGAACTCCTACGAGCAGTACTTC.

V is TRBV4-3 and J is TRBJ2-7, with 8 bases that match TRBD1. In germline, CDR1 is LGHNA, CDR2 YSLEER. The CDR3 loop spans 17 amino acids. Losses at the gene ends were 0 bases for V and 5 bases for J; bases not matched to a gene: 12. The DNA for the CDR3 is TGCGCCAGCAGCCAAGACAACGCCGGGACAGGAATGAACGAGCAGTACTTC. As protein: CASSQDNAGTGMNEQYF.

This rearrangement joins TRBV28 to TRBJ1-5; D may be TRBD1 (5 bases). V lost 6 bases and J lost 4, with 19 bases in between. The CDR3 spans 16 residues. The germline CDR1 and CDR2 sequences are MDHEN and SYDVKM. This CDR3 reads CASSRMGGLGNQPQHF. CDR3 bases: TGTGCCAGCAGCCGGATGGGGGGATTGGGGAATCAGCCCCAGCATTTT. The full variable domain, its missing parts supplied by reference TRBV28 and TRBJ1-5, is DVKVTQSSRYLVKRTGEKVFLECVQDMDHENMFWYRQDPGLGLRLIYFSYDVKMKEKGDIPEGYSVSREKKERFSLILESASTNQTSMYLCASSRMGGLGNQPQHFGDGTRLSIL.